A selection of T cell receptor beta chains follows, all from one sample in a study of shared clonotypes between healthy human individuals. The assay was immunoSEQ multiplex PCR, and TCRdb's table has in-frame clones only and misses some. The data hold some 1.5 million clones, with 95% to 99% observed a single time. The sequencing sample was made of naive CD4+ T cells sorted from blood. These receptors were collected from a man under 40 in good health. Both conserved end residues are part of each CDR3. The D gene is left open where the match is weak. Expanded clones get a size class; other rows say once, few or many, or leave the size out.

cdr3_nt cdr3_aa v_call d_call j_call clone_size
TGTGCCAGCAGCTTTGGGGGGCTTACTGTCGAGCAGTACTTC CASSFGGLTVEQYF TRBV5-4 - TRBJ2-7 -
TGTGCCAGCAGCCATGAGCCTCAAAACATTCAGTACTTC CASSHEPQNIQYF TRBV14 - TRBJ2-4 -
TGCGCCAGCAGCTTGGCTCCTAGCGGGAGGCGGACAGATACGCAGTATTTT CASSLAPSGRRTDTQYF TRBV5-1 TRBD2 TRBJ2-3 -
TGTGCCAGCAGCCCCGGACATTTGAGGAATGGCTACACCTTC CASSPGHLRNGYTF TRBV7-2 - TRBJ1-2 once
TGTGCCAGCAGTTTTCTCAACAGGGACGAGCAGTACTTC CASSFLNRDEQYF TRBV6-6 - TRBJ2-7 -
TGTGCCAGCACTCGACAGGGTTTTTTAGGGGGCTACACCTTC CASTRQGFLGGYTF TRBV6-6 TRBD1 TRBJ1-2 -
TGTGCCAGCTCACTCATCCAAACAGGGAGCTCCTACGAGCAGTACTTC CASSLIQTGSSYEQYF TRBV18 - TRBJ2-7 -
TGTGCCAGCAGTCTCCCAGGGGCGGTGGAGACCCAGTACTTC CASSLPGAVETQYF TRBV6-5 - TRBJ2-5 -
TGTGCCAGCAGTTTACTAGCGGGAGGGCCTGACAATGAGCAGTTCTTC CASSLLAGGPDNEQFF TRBV27 TRBD2 TRBJ2-1 -
TGTGCCAGTAGTAAGATAACCGGGACTATGCAAGAGACCCAGTACTTC CASSKITGTMQETQYF TRBV19 TRBD2 TRBJ2-5 -
TGTGCCAGCAGCCCTTGGAGTGGCAGTAACTATGGCTACACCTTC CASSPWSGSNYGYTF TRBV9 - TRBJ1-2 -
TGTGCCAGCAGCAGGACTAGCGGGAGTGTGTTCTTC CASSRTSGSVFF TRBV25-1 TRBD2 TRBJ2-1 -
TGTGCCAGCAGTACGGGGGTTCGGTTAAATACGCAGTATTTT CASSTGVRLNTQYF TRBV6-5 - TRBJ2-3 -
TGCGCCAGCAGCCAAGAACTAGCGGCCCTCAATGAGCAGTTCTTC CASSQELAALNEQFF TRBV4-1 TRBD2 TRBJ2-1 -
TGTGCCAGCAGTGACCGTCTTGGGGCCAACGTCCTGACTTTC CASSDRLGANVLTF TRBV2 - TRBJ2-6 -
TGTGCCAGCAGTTTTTCCCAGGCCTATAGCAATCAGCCCCAGCATTTT CASSFSQAYSNQPQHF TRBV28 - TRBJ1-5 -
TGCAGCGTGACTACTAGCGGTGGGGAGACCCAGTACTTC CSVTTSGGETQYF TRBV29-1 TRBD2 TRBJ2-5 -
TGCGCCAGCAGTGCCATTCCAGGGACTGGAAACACCATATATTTT CASSAIPGTGNTIYF TRBV10-2 - TRBJ1-3 -
TGCGCCAGCAGCCAAGTGTGGCGACGGGGCGAGGCCCAGTACTTC CASSQVWRRGEAQYF TRBV4-1 - TRBJ2-5 -
TGTGCCAGCAGTTTAGTTATCGGGGAAAAACTGTTTTTT CASSLVIGEKLFF TRBV27 - TRBJ1-4 -
TGTGCCAGTAGACCTTCAGGAGGGGGGCGGGCTAACTATGGCTACACCTTC CASRPSGGGRANYGYTF TRBV27 - TRBJ1-2 -